This T cell receptor beta chain was sequenced in a study of cytomegalovirus exposure and HLA in healthy donors. Study-level background: The Caucasian-associated ancestry cluster held around 81% of some 420 genotyped donors.

CDR1 and CDR2 (germline): SGHRS, YFSETQ. Trimming took 0 bases from V and 0 from J; bases not matched to a gene: 4. The CDR3 is 16 amino acids. Whole-study findings and limits: Across donors, most TCRs were seen rarely, yet some public ones were widespread. 164 TCR beta chains were listed as cytomegalovirus-associated. The authors later found HLA-associated TCR beta chains more clonally expanded than equally common others.

PCR amplification relied on 60 Vbeta primers (plus 13 Jbeta primers). Measured with immunoSEQ multiplex PCR; TCRdb has only the in-frame clones, and not every one. The repertoire table contains tens of thousands of clones. As regards this clone: Its antigen remains unidentified.

The source is a woman aged 55 to 70 in good health and CMV-seronegative. This chain joins TRBV5-1 and TRBJ2-3, with 7 bases lining up with TRBD2. Input material: PBMCs. The CDR3, as DNA: TGCGCCAGCAGCTTGGGAGCTAGCGGAAGCACAGATACGCAGTATTTT. Translated: CASSLGASGSTDTQYF. The variable domain in full, with the rest retrieved from reference TRBV5-1 and TRBJ2-3, is KAGVTQTPRYLIKTRGQQVTLSCSPISGHRSVSWYQQTPGQGLQFLFEYFSETQRNKGNFPGRFSGRQFSNSRSEMNVSTLELGDSALYLCASSLGASGSTDTQYFGPGTRLTVL.